The T cell receptor beta chain under discussion was sequenced for a study of cytomegalovirus exposure and HLA in healthy donors. The PCR contained 60 Vbeta and 13 Jbeta primers. TCRdb's table, derived via immunoSEQ multiplex PCR, lists solely in-frame clones and lacks some. Altogether about 250,000 clones are present, approximately 85% being singletons, with the ten largest covering approximately 0.24%. Sequencing input: PBMCs. The origin of this receptor is a girl aged 2-10 years in good health and CMV-seronegative.

In DNA, the CDR3 is TGTGCCAGCGAGTCTAGCGGTCCCTACGAGCAGTACTTC. Protein product: CASESSGPYEQYF. The chain joins TRBV6-1 to TRBJ2-7, with TRBD2 matching 7 bases. Germline loops: CDR1 MNHNS, CDR2 SASEGT. CDR3 length equals 13 residues. V trimming: 8 bases; J trimming: 2 bases; junction bases outside the gene matches: 6.